The present T cell receptor (beta chain) was sequenced within a study of cytomegalovirus exposure and HLA in healthy donors. The donors were members of the validation cohort, which comprised more than 90 subjects and was separate from the first cohort of roughly 700 subjects. Repertoires were generated with immunoSEQ multiplex PCR, while TCRdb's copy carries only in-frame clones and drops some. The sample lists about 160,000 clones; around 96% were seen once. The CDR3 is made up of 12 amino acids. The germline V gene has CDR1 SGHAT and CDR2 FQNNGV. V was cut by 10 bases and J by 4 bases, with 13 bases left in between.

This receptor was identified in a woman aged 18 to 35 in good health and CMV-seronegative. This chain connects TRBV11-2 to TRBJ1-1; TRBD1 is a possible D gene (5 bases). The sequenced sample consisted of PBMCs. In DNA form, the CDR3 reads TGTGCCACCGGGGGGGGAGTCACTGAAGCTTTCTTT. The encoded protein is CATGGGVTEAFF. Full variable domain (missing parts from reference TRBV11-2 and TRBJ1-1): EAGVAQSPRYKIIEKRQSVAFWCNPISGHATLYWYQQILGQGPKLLIQFQNNGVVDDSQLPKDRFSAERLKGVDSTLKIQPAKLEDSAVYLCATGGGVTEAFFGQGTRLTVV.